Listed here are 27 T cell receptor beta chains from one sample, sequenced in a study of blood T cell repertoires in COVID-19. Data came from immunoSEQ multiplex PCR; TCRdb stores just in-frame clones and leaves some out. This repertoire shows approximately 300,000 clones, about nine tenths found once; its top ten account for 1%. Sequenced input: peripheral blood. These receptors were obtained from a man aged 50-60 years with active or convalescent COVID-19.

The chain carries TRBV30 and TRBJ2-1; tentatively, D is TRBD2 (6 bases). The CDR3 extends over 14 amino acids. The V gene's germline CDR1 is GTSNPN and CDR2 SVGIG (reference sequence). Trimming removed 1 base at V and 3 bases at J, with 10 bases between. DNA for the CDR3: TGTGCCTGGAGTGCGGGACTGCACTACAATGAGCAGTTCTTC. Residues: CAWSAGLHYNEQFF.

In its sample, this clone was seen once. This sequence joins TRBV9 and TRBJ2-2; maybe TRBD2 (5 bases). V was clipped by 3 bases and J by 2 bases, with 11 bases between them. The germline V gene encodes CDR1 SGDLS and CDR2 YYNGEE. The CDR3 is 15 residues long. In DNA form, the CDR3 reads TGTGCCAGCAGCGATCCGGGGTCTAACACCGGGGAGCTGTTTTTT. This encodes CASSDPGSNTGELFF. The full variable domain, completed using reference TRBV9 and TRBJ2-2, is DSGVTQTPKHLITATGQRVTLRCSPRSGDLSVYWYQQSLDQGLQFLIQYYNGEERAKGNILERFSAQQFPDLHSELNLSSLELGDSALYFCASSDPGSNTGELFFGEGSRLTVL.

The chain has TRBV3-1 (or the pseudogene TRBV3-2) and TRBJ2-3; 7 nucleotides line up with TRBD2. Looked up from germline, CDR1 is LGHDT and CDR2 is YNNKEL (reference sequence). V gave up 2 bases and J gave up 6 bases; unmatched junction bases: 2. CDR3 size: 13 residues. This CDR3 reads CASSQRGGDTQYF. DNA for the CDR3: TGTGCCAGCAGCCAAAGGGGAGGGGATACGCAGTATTTT.

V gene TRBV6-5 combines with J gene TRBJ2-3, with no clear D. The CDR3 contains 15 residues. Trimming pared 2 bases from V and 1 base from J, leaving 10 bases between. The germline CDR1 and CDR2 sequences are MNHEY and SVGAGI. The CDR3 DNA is TGTGCCAGCAGTTACAACGGCGGAGGCACAGATACGCAGTATTTT. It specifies CASSYNGGGTDTQYF.

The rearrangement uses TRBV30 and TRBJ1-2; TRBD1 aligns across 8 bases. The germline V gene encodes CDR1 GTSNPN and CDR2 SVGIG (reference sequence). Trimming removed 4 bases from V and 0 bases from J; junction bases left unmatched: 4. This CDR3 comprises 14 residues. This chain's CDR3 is CAWNPGGPNYGYTF. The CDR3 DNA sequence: TGTGCCTGGAATCCAGGGGGCCCTAACTATGGCTACACCTTC.

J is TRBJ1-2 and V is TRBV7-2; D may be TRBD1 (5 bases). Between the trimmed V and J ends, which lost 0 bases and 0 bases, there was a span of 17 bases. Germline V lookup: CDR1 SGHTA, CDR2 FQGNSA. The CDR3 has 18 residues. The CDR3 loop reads CASSLAAGREGPNYGYTF. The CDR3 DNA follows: TGTGCCAGCAGCTTAGCGGCCGGCAGGGAGGGCCCTAACTATGGCTACACCTTC.

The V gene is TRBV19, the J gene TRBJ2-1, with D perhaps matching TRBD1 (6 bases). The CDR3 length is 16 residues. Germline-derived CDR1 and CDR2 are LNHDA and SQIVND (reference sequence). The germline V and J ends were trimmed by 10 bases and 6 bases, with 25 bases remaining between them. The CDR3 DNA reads TGTGCCACATCCGCCCCGGGGCAGGGGACAATCAATGAGCAGTTCTTC. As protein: CATSAPGQGTINEQFF.

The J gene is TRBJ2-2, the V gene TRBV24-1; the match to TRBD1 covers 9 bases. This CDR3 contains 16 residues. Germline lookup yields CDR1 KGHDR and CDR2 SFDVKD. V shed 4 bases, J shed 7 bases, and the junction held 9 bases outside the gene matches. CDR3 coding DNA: TGTGCCACCAGTGACCACAGGGGGCGCGAGGTCGGGGAGCTGTTTTTT. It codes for CATSDHRGREVGELFF.

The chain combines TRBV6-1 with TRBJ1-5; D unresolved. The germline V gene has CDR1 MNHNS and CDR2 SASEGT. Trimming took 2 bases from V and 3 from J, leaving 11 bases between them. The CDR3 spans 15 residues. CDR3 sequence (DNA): TGTGCCAGCAGTGAATTCTCGGTCCTCAATCAGCCCCAGCATTTT. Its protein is CASSEFSVLNQPQHF.

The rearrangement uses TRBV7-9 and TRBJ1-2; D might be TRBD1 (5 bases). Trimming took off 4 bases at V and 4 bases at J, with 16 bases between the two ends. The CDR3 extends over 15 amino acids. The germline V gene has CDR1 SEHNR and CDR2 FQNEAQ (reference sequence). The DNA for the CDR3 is TGTGCCAGCAGCTCCAACTCTCGACAGTCCTATGGCTACACCTTC. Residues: CASSSNSRQSYGYTF.

The CDR3 nucleotides read TGTGCCAGCTCACCAGGACGGGGAAACTATGGCTACACCTTC. The encoded protein is CASSPGRGNYGYTF. This chain links TRBV18 with TRBJ1-2; no clear D. The CDR3 contains 14 residues. Germline CDR1 reads KGHSH; CDR2 reads LQKENI. The V and J ends lost 2 bases and 2 bases respectively, with 9 bases between them.

In nucleotides, the CDR3 is TGTGCCAGCAGCCGTAACATGATATCGGCGGGGGAAACAGATACGCAGTATTTT. Translation gives CASSRNMISAGETDTQYF. The rearrangement joins TRBV7-2 to TRBJ2-3; 7 bases match TRBD2. With 5 bases clipped from V and 3 bases from J, the junction kept 17 bases outside the gene matches. This CDR3 spans 18 amino acids. CDR1 is SGHTA, CDR2 FQGNSA, per germline.

CDR3 amino acids: CASSLVSRGRTEAFF. The CDR3 coding sequence is TGTGCCAGCAGTTTAGTATCCAGGGGGCGGACTGAAGCTTTCTTT. The chain carries TRBV28 and TRBJ1-1; TRBD1 aligns across 8 bases. The length of the CDR3 is 15 residues. CDR1 MDHEN and CDR2 SYDVKM come from the germline V gene. J was trimmed by 5 bases and V by 2 bases; bases with no gene match: 7.

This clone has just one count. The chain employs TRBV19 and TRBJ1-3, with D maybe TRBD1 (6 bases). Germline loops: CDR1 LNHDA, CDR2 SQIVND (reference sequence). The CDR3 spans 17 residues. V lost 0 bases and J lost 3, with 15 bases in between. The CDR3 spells CASSIDPQDSGGNTIYF. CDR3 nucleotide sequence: TGTGCCAGTAGTATAGATCCTCAGGACAGCGGTGGAAACACCATATATTTT.

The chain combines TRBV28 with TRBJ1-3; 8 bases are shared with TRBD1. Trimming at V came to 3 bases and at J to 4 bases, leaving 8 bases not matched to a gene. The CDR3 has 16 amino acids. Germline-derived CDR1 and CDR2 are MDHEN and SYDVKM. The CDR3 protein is CASSFPGGAYGNTIYF. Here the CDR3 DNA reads TGTGCCAGCAGTTTCCCAGGGGGCGCTTACGGAAACACCATATATTTT.

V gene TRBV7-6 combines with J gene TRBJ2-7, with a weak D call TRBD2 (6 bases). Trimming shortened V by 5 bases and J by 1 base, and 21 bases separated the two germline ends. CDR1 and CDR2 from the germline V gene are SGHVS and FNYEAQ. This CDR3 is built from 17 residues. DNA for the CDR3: TGTGCCAGCAGCACGAGGAGGGGTGCTAGCGAGTCCTACGAGCAGTACTTC. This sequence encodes CASSTRRGASESYEQYF. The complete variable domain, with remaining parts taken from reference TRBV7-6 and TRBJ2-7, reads GAGVSQSPRYKVTKRGQDVALRCDPISGHVSLYWYRQALGQGPEFLTYFNYEAQQDKSGLPNDRFSAERPEGSISTLTIQRTEQRDSAMYRCASSTRRGASESYEQYFGPGTRLTVT.

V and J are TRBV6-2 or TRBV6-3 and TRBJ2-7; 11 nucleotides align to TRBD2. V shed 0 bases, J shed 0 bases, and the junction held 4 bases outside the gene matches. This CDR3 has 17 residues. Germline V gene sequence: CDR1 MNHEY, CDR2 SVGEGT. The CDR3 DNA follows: TGTGCCAGCAGTTACTCGACTAGCGGGACTACCTCCTACGAGCAGTACTTC. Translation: CASSYSTSGTTSYEQYF.

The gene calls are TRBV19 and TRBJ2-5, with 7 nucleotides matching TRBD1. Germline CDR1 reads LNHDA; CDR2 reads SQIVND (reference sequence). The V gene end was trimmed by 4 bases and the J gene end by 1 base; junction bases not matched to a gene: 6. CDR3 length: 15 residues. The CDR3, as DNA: TGTGCCAGTAGTACTGCCTGGACAGGCCAAGAGACCCAGTACTTC. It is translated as CASSTAWTGQETQYF.

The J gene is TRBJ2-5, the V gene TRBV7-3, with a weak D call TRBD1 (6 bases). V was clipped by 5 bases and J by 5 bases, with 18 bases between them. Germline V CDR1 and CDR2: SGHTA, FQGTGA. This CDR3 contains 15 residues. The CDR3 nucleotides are TGTGCCAGCAGCCCAGCAACAGGGCCGGGTGAGACCCAGTACTTC. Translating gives CASSPATGPGETQYF.

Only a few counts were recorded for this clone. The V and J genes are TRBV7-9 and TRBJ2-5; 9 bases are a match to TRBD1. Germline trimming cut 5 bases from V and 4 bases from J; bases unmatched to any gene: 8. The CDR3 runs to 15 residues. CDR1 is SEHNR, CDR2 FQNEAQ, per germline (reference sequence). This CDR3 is CASSVGQGSGETQYF. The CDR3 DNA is TGTGCCAGCAGCGTCGGACAGGGGTCGGGAGAGACCCAGTACTTC.

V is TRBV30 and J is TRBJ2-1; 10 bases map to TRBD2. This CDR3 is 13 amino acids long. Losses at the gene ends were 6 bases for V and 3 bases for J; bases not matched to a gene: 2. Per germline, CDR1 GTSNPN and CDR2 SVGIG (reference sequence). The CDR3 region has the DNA TGTGCCTGCTCTAGCGGGAGCTACAATGAGCAGTTCTTC. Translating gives CACSSGSYNEQFF.

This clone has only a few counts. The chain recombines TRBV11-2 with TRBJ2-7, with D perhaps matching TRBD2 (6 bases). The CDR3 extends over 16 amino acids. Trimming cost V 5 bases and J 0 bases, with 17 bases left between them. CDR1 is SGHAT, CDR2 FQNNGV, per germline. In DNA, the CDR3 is TGTGCCAGCAGCCCTTCCGGCGGGATTAGCTCCTACGAGCAGTACTTC. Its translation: CASSPSGGISSYEQYF.

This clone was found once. The CDR3 DNA is TGTGCCAGCTCACCACGGTCTAGCGGTTACAATGAGCAGTTCTTC. This gives the protein CASSPRSSGYNEQFF. The genes are TRBV18 and TRBJ2-1, with TRBD2 identical over 7 bases. V dropped 1 base and J dropped 4; count of bases not matched to a gene: 4. This CDR3 spans 15 amino acids. CDR1 and CDR2 (germline): KGHSH, LQKENI.

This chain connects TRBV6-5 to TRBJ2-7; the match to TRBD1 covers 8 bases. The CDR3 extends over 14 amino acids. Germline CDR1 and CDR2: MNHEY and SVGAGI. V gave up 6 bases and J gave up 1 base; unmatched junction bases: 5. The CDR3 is CASSAGGTSYEQYF. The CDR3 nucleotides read TGTGCCAGCAGCGCAGGGGGCACTTCCTACGAGCAGTACTTC.

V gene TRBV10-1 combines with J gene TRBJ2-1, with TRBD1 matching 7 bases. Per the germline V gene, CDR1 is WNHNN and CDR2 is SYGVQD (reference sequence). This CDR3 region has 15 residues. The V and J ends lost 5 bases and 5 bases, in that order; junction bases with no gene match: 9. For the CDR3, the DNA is TGCGCCAGCAGTTTAAGACAGGGCTACAACAATGAGCAGTTCTTC. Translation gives CASSLRQGYNNEQFF.

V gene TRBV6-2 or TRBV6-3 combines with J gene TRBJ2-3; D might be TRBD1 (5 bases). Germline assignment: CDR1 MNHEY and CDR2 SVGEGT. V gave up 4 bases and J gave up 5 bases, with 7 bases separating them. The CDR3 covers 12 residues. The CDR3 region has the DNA TGTGCCAGCAGTTCTGACAGAGATACGCAGTATTTT. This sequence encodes CASSSDRDTQYF.

Here the CDR3 DNA reads TGTGCCAGCAGGCCTAGCGCCTACTCCTACGAGCAGTACTTC. As protein: CASRPSAYSYEQYF. V gene TRBV6-5 combines with J gene TRBJ2-7; weak D call: TRBD2 (6 bases). CDR1 is MNHEY, CDR2 SVGAGI, per germline. This CDR3 is built from 14 residues. The V and J ends lost 6 bases and 0 bases respectively, with 12 bases between them.